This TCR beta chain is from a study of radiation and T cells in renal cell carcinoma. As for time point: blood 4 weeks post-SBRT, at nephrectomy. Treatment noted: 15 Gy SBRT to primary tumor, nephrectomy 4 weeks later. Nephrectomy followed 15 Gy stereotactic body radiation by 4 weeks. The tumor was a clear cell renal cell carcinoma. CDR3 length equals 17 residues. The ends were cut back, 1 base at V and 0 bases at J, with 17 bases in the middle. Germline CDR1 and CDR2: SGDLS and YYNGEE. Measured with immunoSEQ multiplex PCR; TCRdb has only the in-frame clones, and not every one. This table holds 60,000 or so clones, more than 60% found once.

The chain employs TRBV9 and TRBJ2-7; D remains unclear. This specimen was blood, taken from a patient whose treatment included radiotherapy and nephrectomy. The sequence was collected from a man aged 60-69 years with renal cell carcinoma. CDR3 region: CASSVKGMLFNSYEQYV. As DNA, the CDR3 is TGTGCCAGCAGCGTAAAGGGTATGTTGTTTAACTCCTACGAGCAGTACGTC.